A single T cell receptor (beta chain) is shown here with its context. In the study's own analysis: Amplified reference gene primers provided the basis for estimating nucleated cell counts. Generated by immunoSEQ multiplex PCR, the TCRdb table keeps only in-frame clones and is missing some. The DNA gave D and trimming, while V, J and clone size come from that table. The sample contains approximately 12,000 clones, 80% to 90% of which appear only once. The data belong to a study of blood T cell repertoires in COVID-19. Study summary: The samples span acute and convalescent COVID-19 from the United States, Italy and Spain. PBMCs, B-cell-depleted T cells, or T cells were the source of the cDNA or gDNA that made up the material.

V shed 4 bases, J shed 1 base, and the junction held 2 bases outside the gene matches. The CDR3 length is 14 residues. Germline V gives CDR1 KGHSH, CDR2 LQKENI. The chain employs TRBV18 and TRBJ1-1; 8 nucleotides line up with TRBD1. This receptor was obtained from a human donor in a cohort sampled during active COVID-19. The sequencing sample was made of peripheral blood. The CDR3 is CASSLGQANTEAFF. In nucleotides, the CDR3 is TGTGCCAGCTCACTGGGACAGGCGAACACTGAAGCTTTCTTT.